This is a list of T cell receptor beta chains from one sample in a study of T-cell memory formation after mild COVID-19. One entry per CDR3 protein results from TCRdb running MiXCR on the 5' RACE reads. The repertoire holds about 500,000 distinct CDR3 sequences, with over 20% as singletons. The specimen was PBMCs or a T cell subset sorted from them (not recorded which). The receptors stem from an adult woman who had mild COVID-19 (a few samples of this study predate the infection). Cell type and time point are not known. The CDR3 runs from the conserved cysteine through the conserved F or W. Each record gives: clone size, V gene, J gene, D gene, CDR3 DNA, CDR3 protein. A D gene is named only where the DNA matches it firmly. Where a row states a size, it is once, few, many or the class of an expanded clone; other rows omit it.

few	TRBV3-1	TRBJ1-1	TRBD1	TGTGCCAGCAGCCAACGGGACAGGAGCACTGAAGCTTTCTTT	CASSQRDRSTEAFF
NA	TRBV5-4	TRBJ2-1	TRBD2	TGTGCCAGCAGCCGTACCGGGACGACTTGGACTAGCGGGAGATACAATGAGCAGTTCTTC	CASSRTGTTWTSGRYNEQFF
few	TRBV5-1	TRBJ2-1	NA	TGCGCCAGCAGCTTATCATGGAGGGAGAATGAGCAGTTCTTC	CASSLSWRENEQFF
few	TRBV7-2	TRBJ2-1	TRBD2	TGTGCCAGCAGCTCGCCAAGCGGGGGATCGCAGTTCTTC	CASSSPSGGSQFF
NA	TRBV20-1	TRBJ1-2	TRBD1	TGCAGTGCTAGAGGACAGGGAGCGGTTGGCTACACCTTC	CSARGQGAVGYTF
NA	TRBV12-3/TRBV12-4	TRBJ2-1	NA	TGTGCCAGCAGTGGACAACAGGGAGCCCATGAGCAGTTCTTC	CASSGQQGAHEQFF
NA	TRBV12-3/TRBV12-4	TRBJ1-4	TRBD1	TGTGCCAGCTACCGAACAGGGGACTCGAAAGAAAAACTGTTTTTT	CASYRTGDSKEKLFF
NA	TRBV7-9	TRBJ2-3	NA	TGTGCCAGCAGCTTACACACTAGCACAGATACGCAGTATTTT	CASSLHTSTDTQYF
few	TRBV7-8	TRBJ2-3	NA	TGTGCCAGCAGCTTAGCGGGAGGGGGTAGAACCACAGATACGCAGTATTTT	CASSLAGGGRTTDTQYF
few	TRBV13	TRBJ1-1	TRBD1	TGTGCCAGCAGCGAAAGGGACAGGGGGCGACAGGTAAACACTGAAGCTTTCTTT	CASSERDRGRQVNTEAFF
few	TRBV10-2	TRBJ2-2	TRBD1	TGCGCCAGCGCCCCCATGGGGGACAGGGGAGATCCTGGGGAGCTGTTTTTT	CASAPMGDRGDPGELFF
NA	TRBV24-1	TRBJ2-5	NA	TGTGCCACCAGCGGGGATCGAACAGAGACCCAGTACTTC	CATSGDRTETQYF
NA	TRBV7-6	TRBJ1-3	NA	TGTGCCAGCAGCTTAGCGGGGAACGGGGGGCTCTCTGGAAACACCATATATTTT	CASSLAGNGGLSGNTIYF
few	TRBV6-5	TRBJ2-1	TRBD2	TGTGCCACCCAGTTAGGGCTAGCGGGAGGCAATGAGCAGTTCTTC	CATQLGLAGGNEQFF
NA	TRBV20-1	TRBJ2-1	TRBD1	TGCAGTGCTAGAGGGCTGAGGGACAGGGGGATCGATGAGCAGTTCTTC	CSARGLRDRGIDEQFF
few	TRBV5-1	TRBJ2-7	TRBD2	TGCGCCAGCAGCTTCCGGCTAGCGGGAGGGCCGGGATACGAGCAGTACTTC	CASSFRLAGGPGYEQYF
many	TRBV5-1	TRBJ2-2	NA	TGCGCCAGCAGCTTGGGACAGACGAACACCGGGGAGCTGTTTTTT	CASSLGQTNTGELFF
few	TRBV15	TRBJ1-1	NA	TGTGCCACCAGCAGAGATTTTGCTGAAGCTTTCTTT	CATSRDFAEAFF
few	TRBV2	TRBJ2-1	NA	TGTGCCAGCAGTGAATCCGTAATAGAGCAGTTCTTC	CASSESVIEQFF
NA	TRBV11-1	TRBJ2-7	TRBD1	TGTGCCAGCAGCCTCGACAGGGTCCACGAGCAGTACTTC	CASSLDRVHEQYF
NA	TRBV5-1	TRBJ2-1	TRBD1	TGCGCCAGCAGCTTGGAAGGGCTACAGGGGGCATCGGATGAGCAGTTCTTC	CASSLEGLQGASDEQFF
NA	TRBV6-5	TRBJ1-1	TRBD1	TGTGCCAGCAGTGGCAGGGGGGCCGGGGACACTGAAGCTTTCTTT	CASSGRGAGDTEAFF
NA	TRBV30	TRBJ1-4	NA	TGTGCCTGGAGTGTACGGACCGCTACGAGGGCCTTCTTGTTTTTT	CAWSVRTATRAFLFF
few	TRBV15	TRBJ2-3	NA	TGTGCCACCAGCACCCGCCTAGATACGCAGTATTTT	CATSTRLDTQYF
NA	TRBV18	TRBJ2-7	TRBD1	TGTGCCAGCTCCCCGGGGACAGGGGGTTCCGAGCAGTACTTC	CASSPGTGGSEQYF
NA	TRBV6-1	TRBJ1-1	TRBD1	TGTGCCAGCAGTAAAGTTCCGGGACAGAGCATGAACACTGAAGCTTTCTTT	CASSKVPGQSMNTEAFF
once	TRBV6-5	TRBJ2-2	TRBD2	TGTGCCAGCAGTCTTAGCGGGGGAAGAACCGGGGAGCTGTTTTTT	CASSLSGGRTGELFF
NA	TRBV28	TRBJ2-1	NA	TGTGCCAGCAGTTTAAGCTTGGCCTACAATGAGCAGTTCTTC	CASSLSLAYNEQFF
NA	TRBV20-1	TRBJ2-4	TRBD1	TGCAGTGCTGCGACAGGGGGAGGCAAAAACATTCAGTACTTC	CSAATGGGKNIQYF
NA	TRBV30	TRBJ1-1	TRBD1	TGTGCCTGGAGTCTAGGACAGGGAAGAATTGAAGCTTTCTTT	CAWSLGQGRIEAFF
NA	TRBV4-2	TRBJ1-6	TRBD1	TGTGCCAGCAGCCAGGGCAGGGGGGGCGGTGGCCATTCACCCCTCCACTTT	CASSQGRGGGGHSPLHF
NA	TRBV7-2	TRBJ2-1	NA	TGTGCCAGCAGCTTAAGGGCGACAAGCTCCTACAATGAGCAGTTCTTC	CASSLRATSSYNEQFF